This T cell receptor (beta chain) was obtained from a study of control samples from healthy donors and cancer patients. The CDR3 contains 15 residues. V was cut by 3 bases and J by 5 bases, with 13 bases left in between. CDR1 and CDR2 from the germline V gene are WSHSY and SAAADI. Repertoires were generated with immunoSEQ multiplex PCR, while TCRdb's copy carries only in-frame clones and drops some. The table records about 18,000 clones, roughly 80% of them present only once. Material: PBMCs. The source is a man aged 80 or over with head and neck cancer. The V gene is TRBV10-2, the J gene TRBJ2-2, with unresolved D. CDR3 in amino acids: CASSDGMVWTGELFF. CDR3 DNA sequence: TGCGCCAGCAGTGATGGTATGGTTTGGACCGGGGAGCTGTTTTTT.